Following are 23 T cell receptor beta chains from one sample sequenced in a study of shared clonotypes between healthy human individuals. Sequencing used immunoSEQ multiplex PCR; TCRdb keeps in-frame clones, though not all of them. The table has approximately 240,000 clones, 65% seen once. Material: memory CD4+ T cells sorted from blood. The subset is: CD45RA-negative fraction. Receptor source: a man aged 30 to 45 in good health.

The CDR3 region is CSATTGSRQYF. In nucleotides, the CDR3 is TGCAGTGCGACCACAGGGAGCCGGCAGTACTTC. The rearrangement uses TRBV20-1 and TRBJ2-7, with D possibly being TRBD1 (6 bases). Trimming pared 6 bases from V and 9 bases from J, leaving 15 bases between. Germline V gives CDR1 DFQATT, CDR2 SNEGSKA (reference sequence). CDR3 length: 11 residues.

Note on this clone: One junction end disagrees with the germline gene, perhaps due to a read error. The rearrangement uses TRBV28 and TRBJ1-2, with unresolved D. Germline CDR1 reads MDHEN; CDR2 reads SYDVKM. The CDR3 runs 11 residues. CDR3 sequence reads: CASSFGGFLAF. Here the CDR3 DNA reads TGTGCCAGCAGTTTCGGAGGGTTTCTTGCCTTC.

The rearrangement uses TRBV5-6 and TRBJ2-7; 9 nucleotides align to TRBD2. The germline V gene encodes CDR1 SGHDT and CDR2 YYEEEE. The CDR3 is 16 amino acids. Trimming cost V 0 bases and J 1 base; bases outside gene matches: 5. CDR3 in amino acids: CASSLDGTSPSYEQYF. As DNA, the CDR3 is TGTGCCAGCAGCTTGGACGGGACTAGCCCTTCCTACGAGCAGTACTTC.

Only a few counts were recorded for this clone. This chain uses TRBV7-3 with TRBJ2-5, with TRBD2 matching over 10 bases. CDR1 and CDR2 from the germline V gene are SGHTA and FQGTGA. The ends lost 5 bases at V and 4 bases at J; junction bases unmatched: 7. This CDR3 has 15 residues. The CDR3 loop reads CASSPASGRLETQYF. The CDR3, as DNA: TGTGCCAGCAGCCCCGCTAGCGGGAGATTAGAGACCCAGTACTTC.

This clone turned up a few times. The chain carries TRBV5-4 and TRBJ1-2, with D hard to call. The germline V gene encodes CDR1 SGHNT and CDR2 YYREEE (reference sequence). The CDR3 runs 13 residues. V gave up 4 bases and J gave up 2 bases, with 9 bases separating them. CDR3 coding DNA: TGTGCCAGCAGCAGAGGAAACAACTATGGCTACACCTTC. Residues: CASSRGNNYGYTF.

The chain links TRBV7-9 to TRBJ2-3; D is possibly TRBD2 (6 bases). The CDR3 totals 15 residues. V gave up 2 bases and J gave up 3 bases, with 12 bases separating them. The V gene's germline CDR1 is SEHNR and CDR2 FQNEAQ (reference sequence). The CDR3 is CASSLYGGMTDTQYF. The CDR3 DNA is TGTGCCAGCAGCTTATATGGGGGGATGACAGATACGCAGTATTTT.

The rearrangement uses TRBV7-6 and TRBJ2-5; D is tentatively TRBD1 or TRBD2 (5 bases each). Germline CDR1 and CDR2: SGHVS and FNYEAQ. V was clipped by 1 base and J by 1 base, with 10 bases between them. This CDR3 spans 15 amino acids. CDR3 in amino acids: CASSLGEQGQETQYF. CDR3 DNA sequence: TGTGCCAGCAGCTTAGGGGAGCAGGGCCAAGAGACCCAGTACTTC.

The chain carries TRBV5-1 and TRBJ2-2; the match to TRBD1 covers 9 bases. The CDR3 runs to 17 residues. V trimming: 6 bases; J trimming: 5 bases; junction bases outside the gene matches: 14. Germline CDR1 reads SGHRS; CDR2 reads YFSETQ. This CDR3 is CASTPQPGQGSTGELFF. CDR3 bases: TGCGCCAGCACCCCCCAACCCGGACAGGGGTCGACCGGGGAGCTGTTTTTT.

For this clone: Other nucleotide sequences from this sample produce the same CDR3. The rearrangement uses TRBV10-2 and TRBJ1-5, with D perhaps matching TRBD1 (5 bases). V lost 7 bases to trimming and J lost 0 bases, with 7 bases between them. The CDR3 length is 13 residues. CDR1 is WSHSY and CDR2 is SAAADI in the germline V gene. CDR3 DNA: TGCGCCAGCACTCAGGGTAGCAATCAGCCCCAGCATTTT. It yields the protein CASTQGSNQPQHF.

This chain uses TRBV12-2 with TRBJ2-1; TRBD2 reflects the table's D call only, with no check against the DNA. TRBV12-2 counts as a pseudogene. The CDR3 spans 18 residues. The CDR3: CASKVGKKEAEDCHRQFF. The CDR3 DNA reads TGTGCAAGTAAGGTGGGGAAGAAGGAGGCGGAAGACTGTCACAGGCAGTTCTTC.

The table lists this clone with a count of one. The chain is built from TRBV9 and TRBJ2-1, with 7 bases that match TRBD2. CDR1 is SGDLS, CDR2 YYNGEE, per germline. V lost 2 bases, J lost 5 bases, and 13 bases stayed unmatched. The CDR3 runs 17 residues. CDR3: CASSVGGSSGYHNEQFF. The CDR3 bases are TGTGCCAGCAGCGTGGGGGGGAGTAGCGGCTACCACAATGAGCAGTTCTTC.

This clone is a singleton in its sample. This sequence joins TRBV29-1 and TRBJ1-1, with D unclear. In germline, CDR1 is SQVTM, CDR2 ANQGSEA. The length of the CDR3 is 14 residues. The V end lost 4 bases, the J end lost 4 bases, and 16 bases lay between the germline ends. CDR3 in amino acids: CSVGERGLGTEAFF. CDR3 nucleotide sequence: TGCAGCGTTGGGGAACGGGGTCTCGGCACTGAAGCTTTCTTT.

The chain links TRBV5-1 to TRBJ2-1; D is uncertain. CDR1 and CDR2 (germline): SGHRS, YFSETQ. CDR3 size: 16 residues. Trimming took off 0 bases at V and 3 bases at J, with 13 bases between the two ends. The DNA of the CDR3 is TGCGCCAGCAGCTTGGACTCGGACCTACTCTACAATGAGCAGTTCTTC. It translates to CASSLDSDLLYNEQFF.

The genes are TRBV7-3 and TRBJ2-1; 13 bases are a match to TRBD2. J lost 10 bases, V lost 2 bases, and 5 bases had no gene match. This CDR3 region has 15 residues. Germline V gene lookup returns CDR1 SGHTA and CDR2 FQGTGA. The CDR3 nucleotides read TGTGCCAGCAGCTTATTGGGACTAGCGGGAAAAGAGCAGTTCTTC. This gives the protein CASSLLGLAGKEQFF.

J is TRBJ2-7 and V is TRBV15; D is possibly TRBD1 (5 bases). CDR1 and CDR2 from the germline V gene are LNHNV and YYDKDF (reference sequence). V was shortened by 1 base and J by 3 bases, with 19 bases between the two germline ends. The CDR3 extends over 17 amino acids. Written as DNA, the CDR3 is TGTGCCACCAGCAGAGGGGGCACCCCCCGAACCTACTACGAGCAGTACTTC. It is translated as CATSRGGTPRTYYEQYF.

The J gene is TRBJ2-2, the V gene TRBV30; 10 nucleotides match TRBD2. This CDR3 spans 15 amino acids. Germline CDR1 reads GTSNPN; CDR2 reads SVGIG (reference sequence). V lost 3 bases, J lost 3 bases, and 4 bases stayed unmatched. The CDR3 nucleotides are TGTGCCTGGAGATCGCTAGCGGGAGACACCGGGGAGCTGTTTTTT. Translating it yields CAWRSLAGDTGELFF.

This clone was detected a few times. Other DNA sequences within the sample encode an identical CDR3. V gene TRBV5-1 combines with J gene TRBJ2-1; 9 positions agree with TRBD2. Germline trimming cut 0 bases from V and 4 bases from J; bases unmatched to any gene: 2. The CDR3 length is 15 residues. Germline-derived CDR1 and CDR2 are SGHRS and YFSETQ. The CDR3 reads CASSLVSGSYNEQFF. CDR3 coding DNA: TGCGCCAGCAGCTTGGTTAGCGGGAGTTACAATGAGCAGTTCTTC. The full variable domain, completed using reference TRBV5-1 and TRBJ2-1, is KAGVTQTPRYLIKTRGQQVTLSCSPISGHRSVSWYQQTPGQGLQFLFEYFSETQRNKGNFPGRFSGRQFSNSRSEMNVSTLELGDSALYLCASSLVSGSYNEQFFGPGTRLTVL.

The chain links TRBV11-3 to TRBJ2-7, with D perhaps assigned TRBD1 or TRBD2 (6 bases each). Trimming removed 5 bases from V and 8 bases from J, with 16 bases in between. The V gene's germline CDR1 is SGHNT and CDR2 YENEEA. There are 13 residues in the CDR3. CDR3 in DNA: TGTGCCAGCAGCCCGGGACCGGGGGCGCAGCAGTACTTC. This codes for CASSPGPGAQQYF.

This clone was picked up a small number of times. Other DNA sequences in this sample translate to the same CDR3. The genes are TRBV20-1 and TRBJ2-5; D uncertain. Germline assignment: CDR1 DFQATT and CDR2 SNEGSKA (reference sequence). The CDR3 loop spans 10 amino acids. Trimming took 6 bases from V and 5 from J, leaving 7 bases between them. CDR3 loop: CSAGVETQYF. DNA of the CDR3: TGCAGTGCGGGTGTGGAGACCCAGTACTTC.

This clone was picked up one time. The sample has other DNA sequences that encode this CDR3 too. The V gene is TRBV5-1, the J gene TRBJ2-7, with 7 bases identical to TRBD1. In germline, CDR1 is SGHRS, CDR2 YFSETQ. There are 13 residues in the CDR3. V lost 4 bases, J lost 3 bases, and 4 bases stayed unmatched. The CDR3 DNA follows: TGCGCCAGCAGCCCGGGACAGAGCTACGAGCAGTACTTC. Translating it yields CASSPGQSYEQYF.

This sequence joins TRBV19 and TRBJ2-7, with 13 bases lining up with TRBD2. There are 15 residues in the CDR3. V lost 3 bases and J lost 6; bases outside the gene matches: 5. The germline V gene encodes CDR1 LNHDA and CDR2 SQIVND (reference sequence). DNA for the CDR3: TGTGCCAGTAGTATTAGGACTAGCGGGAGTGGCGAGCAGTACTTC. Protein sequence: CASSIRTSGSGEQYF.

The sample holds a few counts of this clone. The chain couples TRBV6-1 to TRBJ2-1, with D perhaps TRBD1 (6 bases). CDR3 length equals 13 residues. Looked up from germline, CDR1 is MNHNS and CDR2 is SASEGT. V dropped 5 bases and J dropped 6 bases, with 11 bases sitting between them. In DNA form, the CDR3 reads TGTGCCAGCAGTAGGGGGTTTCCCAATGAGCAGTTCTTC. It is translated as CASSRGFPNEQFF.

CDR3 DNA sequence: TGCGCCAGCACTCTCCAAGGTAAAGGAGGAAACATTCAGTACTTC. As protein: CASTLQGKGGNIQYF. This chain links TRBV5-1 with TRBJ2-4; D possibly corresponds to TRBD2 (5 bases). Trimming cost V 6 bases and J 6 bases, with 19 bases left between them. The germline gives CDR1 SGHRS, CDR2 YFSETQ. The CDR3 has 15 residues.